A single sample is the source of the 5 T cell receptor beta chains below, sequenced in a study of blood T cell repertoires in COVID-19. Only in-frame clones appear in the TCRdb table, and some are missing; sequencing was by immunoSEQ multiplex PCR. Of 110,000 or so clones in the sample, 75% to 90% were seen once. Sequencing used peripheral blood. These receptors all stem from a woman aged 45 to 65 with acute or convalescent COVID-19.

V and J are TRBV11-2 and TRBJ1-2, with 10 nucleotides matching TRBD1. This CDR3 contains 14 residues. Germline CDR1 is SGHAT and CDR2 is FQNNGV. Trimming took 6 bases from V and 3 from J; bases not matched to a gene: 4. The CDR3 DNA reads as TGTGCCAGCAGAGCGACAGGGGGCCACTATGGCTACACCTTC. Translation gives CASRATGGHYGYTF.

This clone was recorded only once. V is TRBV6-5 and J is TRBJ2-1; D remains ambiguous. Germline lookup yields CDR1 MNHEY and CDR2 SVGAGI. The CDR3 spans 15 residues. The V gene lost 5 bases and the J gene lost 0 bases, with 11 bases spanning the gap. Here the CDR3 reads CASSTLPSSYNEQFF. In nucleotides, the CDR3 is TGTGCCAGCAGTACTCTTCCTAGCTCCTACAATGAGCAGTTCTTC.

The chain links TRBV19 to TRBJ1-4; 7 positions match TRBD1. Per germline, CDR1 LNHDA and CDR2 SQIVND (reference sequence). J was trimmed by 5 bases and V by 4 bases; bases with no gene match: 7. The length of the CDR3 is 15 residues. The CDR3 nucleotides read TGTGCCAGTAGTAGATGGGACAGCAAAAATGAAAAACTGTTTTTT. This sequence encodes CASSRWDSKNEKLFF.

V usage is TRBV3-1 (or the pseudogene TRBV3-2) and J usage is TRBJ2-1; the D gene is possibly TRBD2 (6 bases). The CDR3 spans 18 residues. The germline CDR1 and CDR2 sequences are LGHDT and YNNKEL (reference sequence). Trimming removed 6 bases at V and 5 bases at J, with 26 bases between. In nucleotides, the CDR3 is TGTGCCAGCAGTTTTCAGCTGTCCCGGCCGGCGGGGCACAATGAGCAGTTCTTC. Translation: CASSFQLSRPAGHNEQFF.

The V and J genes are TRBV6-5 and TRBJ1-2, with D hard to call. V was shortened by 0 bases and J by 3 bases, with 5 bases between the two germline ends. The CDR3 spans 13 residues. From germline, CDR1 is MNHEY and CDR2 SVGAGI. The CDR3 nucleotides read TGTGCCAGCAGTTACTCAGCCGACTATGGCTACACCTTC. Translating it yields CASSYSADYGYTF.